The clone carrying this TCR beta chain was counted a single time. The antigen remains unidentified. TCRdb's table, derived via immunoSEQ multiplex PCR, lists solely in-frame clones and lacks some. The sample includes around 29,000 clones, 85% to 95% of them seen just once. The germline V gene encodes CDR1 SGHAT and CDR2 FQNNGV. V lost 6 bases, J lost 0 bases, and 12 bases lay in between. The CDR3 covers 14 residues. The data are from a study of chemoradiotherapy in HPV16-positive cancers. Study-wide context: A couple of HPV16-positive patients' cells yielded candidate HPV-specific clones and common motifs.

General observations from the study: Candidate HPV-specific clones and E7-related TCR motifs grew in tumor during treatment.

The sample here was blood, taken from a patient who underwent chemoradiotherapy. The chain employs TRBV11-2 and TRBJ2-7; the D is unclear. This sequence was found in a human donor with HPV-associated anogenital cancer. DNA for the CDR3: TGTGCCAGCAGTTTTAAGACGAGCTCCTACGAGCAGTACTTC. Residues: CASSFKTSSYEQYF.